The clone carrying this T cell receptor beta chain was detected many times. The CDR3 covers 16 residues. With 0 bases clipped from V and 5 bases from J, the junction kept 5 bases outside the gene matches. Germline V lookup: CDR1 SGHVS, CDR2 FQNEAQ. This specimen belongs to a study of T cell repertoires in cytomegalovirus infection. Study in general: CMV infection and matching HLA type were both indicated by public TCR beta signatures.

TCRdb processed the reads anew with MiXCR; each CDR3 protein has one entry. Of 500,000 to 600,000 distinct CDR3 sequences listed, approximately 16% are singletons. The clonotype comes from a human donor in good health (CMV status not recorded). Some clones in this sample may be carry-over from other donors' samples. V and J are TRBV7-8 and TRBJ2-3; 10 nucleotides agree with TRBD2. Sequencing was carried out using CD8+ T cells from PBMCs. Here the CDR3 DNA reads TGTGCCAGCAGCTTAGCTAGCGGGGGGCCGTTAGATACGCAGTATTTT. The encoded protein is CASSLASGGPLDTQYF.